Detailed here is one T cell receptor (beta chain). Its antigen is undetermined. The sample originates from a study of T cell clonotyping in hematopoietic cell transplantation. General study results and limits: Cells were unsorted, so CD4 and CD8 contributions were not separated. After transplant, recipient diversity fell while pathologically expanded clonotypes grew through day 180. At the given depth, recipient repertoires were over 95% de novo clonotypes.

Recipient blood drawn about 28 days pretransplant and days 30, 100, 180 after. The assay was immunoSEQ multiplex PCR, and TCRdb's table has in-frame clones only and misses some. The sample records under 13,000 clones, approximately 91% being singletons. Germline values: CDR1 SGHVS, CDR2 FNYEAQ. V trimming: 2 bases; J trimming: 6 bases; junction bases outside the gene matches: 10. There are 15 residues in the CDR3. The sequence was collected from a male patient aged 55 to 69 who had an allogeneic stem cell transplant from an unrelated donor, so the T cells may come from the graft donor. Some clones in this sample may be carry-over from other donors' samples. The chain couples TRBV7-6 to TRBJ2-7; 7 nucleotides line up with TRBD1. Sequences were derived from PBMCs, sampled 180 days after allogeneic stem cell transplant. This CDR3 is CASSLTTGSPIEQYF. CDR3 bases: TGTGCCAGCAGCTTAACGACAGGGAGTCCGATCGAGCAGTACTTC.